This T cell receptor beta chain was identified in a study of blood T cell repertoires in COVID-19. Overall study context: Spain, Italy and the United States supplied samples that represented acute and convalescent COVID-19. Sources were T cells, B-cell-depleted T cells, or PBMCs; the material itself was cDNA or gDNA.

The CDR3 totals 17 residues. V dropped 4 bases and J dropped 1 base, with 22 bases sitting between them. Germline V gene lookup returns CDR1 DFQATT and CDR2 SNEGSKA (reference sequence). In the original workflow: Counts of nucleated cells, estimated from reference gene primer amplification, were obtained. Generated by immunoSEQ multiplex PCR, the TCRdb table keeps only in-frame clones and is missing some. V and J calls and clone size are copied from that table; D and trimming were computed from the DNA. The sample yields around 200,000 clones, roughly 89% seen once. This chain connects TRBV20-1 to TRBJ2-5, with D maybe TRBD1 (6 bases). The specimen was peripheral blood. This receptor was taken from a man in his 60s who had recovered from COVID-19. The CDR3 protein is CSANDLTLDRAQETQYF. CDR3 bases: TGCAGTGCTAATGATCTCACGTTGGACAGAGCCCAAGAGACCCAGTACTTC.